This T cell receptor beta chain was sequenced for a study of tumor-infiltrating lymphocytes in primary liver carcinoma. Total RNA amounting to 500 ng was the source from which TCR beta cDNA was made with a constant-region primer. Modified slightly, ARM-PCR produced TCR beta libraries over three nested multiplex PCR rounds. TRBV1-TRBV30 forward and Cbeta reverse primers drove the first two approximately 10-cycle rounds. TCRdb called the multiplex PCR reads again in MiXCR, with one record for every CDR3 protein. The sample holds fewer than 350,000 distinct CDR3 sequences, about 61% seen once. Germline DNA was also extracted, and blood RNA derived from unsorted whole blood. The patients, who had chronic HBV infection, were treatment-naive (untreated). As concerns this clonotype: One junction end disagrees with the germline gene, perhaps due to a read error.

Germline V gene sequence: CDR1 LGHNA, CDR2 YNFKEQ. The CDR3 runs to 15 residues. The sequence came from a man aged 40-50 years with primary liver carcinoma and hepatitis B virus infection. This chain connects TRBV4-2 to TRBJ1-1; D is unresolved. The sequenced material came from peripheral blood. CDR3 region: CASNPIGVRVTEAFF. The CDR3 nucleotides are TGCGCCAGCAACCCCATCGGTGTCCGGGTTACTGAAGCTTTCTTT.